The next 25 T cell receptor beta chains were all read from a single sample in a study of shared clonotypes between healthy human individuals. Only in-frame clones appear in the TCRdb table, and some are missing; sequencing was by immunoSEQ multiplex PCR. The profile shows 2,100,000 or so clones, nearly 97% of them singletons. The specimen was naive CD4+ T cells sorted from blood. The subset here: CD45RA+ positively selected. These TCRs come from a man younger than 30 in good health.

The chain uses TRBV7-9 and TRBJ2-1; D gene unclear. The V and J ends lost 3 bases and 4 bases respectively, with 4 bases between them. Looked up from germline, CDR1 is SEHNR and CDR2 is FQNEAQ (reference sequence). The CDR3 has 12 residues. Here the CDR3 reads CASSFPYNEQFF. The CDR3 nucleotides are TGTGCCAGCAGCTTCCCTTACAATGAGCAGTTCTTC.

This chain joins TRBV2 and TRBJ2-5, with 10 bases identical to TRBD2. V lost 7 bases, J lost 5 bases, and 4 bases stayed unmatched. The germline V gene encodes CDR1 SNHLY and CDR2 FYNNEI. This CDR3 is built from 13 residues. CDR3 sequence (DNA): TGTGCCAGCATCTATAGCGGGGGGGAGACCCAGTACTTC. Protein: CASIYSGGETQYF.

Concerning this clone: Other DNA sequences from this sample encode an identical CDR3 as well. The V and J genes are TRBV5-4 and TRBJ2-7, with a tentative D call TRBD2 (6 bases). Deletions cut 4 bases from V and 2 bases from J, with 16 bases between. Per the germline V gene, CDR1 is SGHNT and CDR2 is YYREEE (reference sequence). This CDR3 contains 15 residues. The CDR3 loop is CASSPGGGDPYEQYF. CDR3 DNA: TGTGCCAGCAGCCCCGGGGGTGGGGACCCCTACGAGCAGTACTTC.

This clone is a singleton in its sample. The V call is TRBV5-5, the J call TRBJ2-7; D is ambiguous. Trimming took off 4 bases at V and 0 bases at J, with 17 bases between the two ends. Germline V gene data show CDR1 as SGHKS and CDR2 as YYEKEE (reference sequence). The CDR3 totals 16 residues. The CDR3 DNA reads TGTGCCAGCAGCCTCGAAAATCCCGTTAACTCCTACGAGCAGTACTTC. It is translated as CASSLENPVNSYEQYF.

The chain carries TRBV6-1 and TRBJ1-5; D might be TRBD1 (5 bases). Trimming left V 3 bases short and J 4 bases short, with 7 bases between. The CDR3 runs 13 residues. Germline V lookup: CDR1 MNHNS, CDR2 SASEGT. This CDR3 is CASSEWGNQPQHF. The CDR3 nucleotides read TGTGCCAGCAGTGAGTGGGGGAATCAGCCCCAGCATTTT.

The chain links TRBV6-5 to TRBJ2-1, with 8 bases identical to TRBD1. CDR3 size: 14 residues. V shed 4 bases, J shed 9 bases, and the junction held 8 bases outside the gene matches. Germline V gene lookup returns CDR1 MNHEY and CDR2 SVGAGI. CDR3 loop: CASSLQTGVGEQFF. The CDR3 nucleotides are TGTGCCAGCAGTTTGCAGACAGGGGTCGGTGAGCAGTTCTTC.

The chain recombines TRBV19 with TRBJ2-3; 10 bases are a match to TRBD2. J was trimmed by 0 bases and V by 5 bases; bases with no gene match: 5. The CDR3 has 16 residues. Germline V gene data show CDR1 as LNHDA and CDR2 as SQIVND (reference sequence). The CDR3 DNA reads TGTGCCAGTAGTTTAATAGCGGGAGGAAGCACAGATACGCAGTATTTT. It encodes CASSLIAGGSTDTQYF.

The gene calls are TRBV6-5 and TRBJ1-6; 7 positions match TRBD1. The CDR3 sequence is 15 residues long. After removal of 8 bases from V and 9 bases from J, the junction contained 13 bases not matched to a gene. Germline V gene sequence: CDR1 MNHEY, CDR2 SVGAGI. Here the CDR3 DNA reads TGTGCCAGCGGAAGCTCGACAGGGTTAAGTTCACCCCTCCACTTT. Translated, it gives CASGSSTGLSSPLHF.

V is TRBV9 and J is TRBJ2-7; 9 bases map to TRBD1. The CDR3 totals 14 residues. From germline, CDR1 is SGDLS and CDR2 YYNGEE. J lost 4 bases, V lost 4 bases, and 6 bases had no gene match. DNA of the CDR3: TGTGCCAGCAGCCCCAGGACAGGGGAGTACGAGCAGTACTTC. It codes for CASSPRTGEYEQYF.

The chain employs TRBV7-3 and TRBJ2-6, with D uncertain. The CDR3 totals 15 residues. CDR1 is SGHTA, CDR2 FQGTGA, per germline. Trimming left V 0 bases short and J 1 base short, with 4 bases between. CDR3 bases: TGTGCCAGCAGCTTAACACAGTCTGGGGCCAACGTCCTGACTTTC. Its translation is CASSLTQSGANVLTF.

This chain joins TRBV7-9 and TRBJ2-3, with TRBD2 matching 9 bases. The CDR3 has 17 residues. The trim removed 5 bases at V and 6 bases at J, leaving 15 bases unmatched. Germline CDR1 is SEHNR and CDR2 is FQNEAQ (reference sequence). The CDR3 reads CASSLSSGGRRRDTQYF. The CDR3 nucleotides read TGTGCCAGCAGCCTAAGTAGCGGGGGTCGCCGGCGGGATACGCAGTATTTT. Full variable domain (outside the CDR3, taken from reference TRBV7-9 and TRBJ2-3): DTGVSQNPRHKITKRGQNVTFRCDPISEHNRLYWYRQTLGQGPEFLTYFQNEAQLEKSRLLSDRFSAERPKGSFSTLEIQRTEQGDSAMYLCASSLSSGGRRRDTQYFGPGTRLTVL.

J is TRBJ2-1 and V is TRBV11-2, with D tentatively TRBD2 (6 bases). Germline CDR1 and CDR2: SGHAT and FQNNGV. Trimming removed 5 bases at V and 5 bases at J, with 16 bases between. The CDR3 covers 15 residues. CDR3 protein: CASSPVSGYNNEQFF. CDR3 in DNA: TGTGCCAGCAGCCCTGTGAGCGGGTATAACAATGAGCAGTTCTTC.

CDR3 sequence reads: CASSLGGKGSYEQYF. For the CDR3, the DNA is TGTGCCAGCAGTTTGGGGGGGAAAGGTTCCTACGAGCAGTACTTC. The gene calls are TRBV28 and TRBJ2-7; TRBD2 matches 7 bases. Unmatched junction bases numbered 6, after V lost 3 bases and J lost 1 base. The CDR3 has 15 amino acids. Germline CDR1 reads MDHEN; CDR2 reads SYDVKM. The variable domain in full, with the rest retrieved from reference TRBV28 and TRBJ2-7, is DVKVTQSSRYLVKRTGEKVFLECVQDMDHENMFWYRQDPGLGLRLIYFSYDVKMKEKGDIPEGYSVSREKKERFSLILESASTNQTSMYLCASSLGGKGSYEQYFGPGTRLTVT.

In its sample, this clone was seen once. This chain joins TRBV28 and TRBJ2-7; possibly TRBD1 for D (6 bases). Germline assignment: CDR1 MDHEN and CDR2 SYDVKM. V lost 4 bases, J lost 0 bases, and 10 bases lay in between. The CDR3 length is 14 residues. CDR3 DNA: TGTGCCAGCAGTTATAAGGGACACTCCTACGAGCAGTACTTC. It codes for CASSYKGHSYEQYF. The variable domain in full, completed from reference TRBV28 and TRBJ2-7, reads DVKVTQSSRYLVKRTGEKVFLECVQDMDHENMFWYRQDPGLGLRLIYFSYDVKMKEKGDIPEGYSVSREKKERFSLILESASTNQTSMYLCASSYKGHSYEQYFGPGTRLTVT.

The V call is TRBV27, the J call TRBJ2-4; D is perhaps TRBD2 (6 bases). CDR3 length equals 15 residues. The germline gives CDR1 MNHEY, CDR2 SMNVEV (reference sequence). V dropped 5 bases and J dropped 9 bases, with 20 bases sitting between them. DNA of the CDR3: TGTGCCAGCAGTGCCATGTTGGGAGGTTCAGGCATTCAGTACTTC. Translation gives CASSAMLGGSGIQYF.

This clone has a single count. V usage is TRBV6-6 and J usage is TRBJ1-4, with D hard to call. The CDR3 loop spans 15 amino acids. Germline V gene lookup returns CDR1 MNHNY and CDR2 SVGAGI (reference sequence). Trimming removed 7 bases from V and 5 bases from J, with 17 bases in between. The DNA for the CDR3 is TGTGCCAGCAACGGTGAACGGCGAAGAAATGAAAAACTGTTTTTT. It codes for CASNGERRRNEKLFF.

Remarks on this clone: The sample contains more than one DNA sequence encoding this CDR3. This rearrangement joins TRBV2 to TRBJ2-7, with 8 bases fitting TRBD1. V gave up 6 bases and J gave up 4 bases; unmatched junction bases: 5. This CDR3 is built from 13 residues. CDR1 and CDR2 (germline): SNHLY, FYNNEI. As DNA, the CDR3 is TGTGCCAGCAGCAGTGGACAGGGTTACGAGCAGTACTTC. Its protein is CASSSGQGYEQYF.

V usage is TRBV30 and J usage is TRBJ1-6; the D is unclear. Germline V lookup: CDR1 GTSNPN, CDR2 SVGIG (reference sequence). CDR3 size: 13 residues. Trimming removed 4 bases from V and 7 bases from J, with 11 bases in between. CDR3 in DNA: TGTGCCTGGACCAGGCTTAGGAATTCACCCCTCCACTTT. Its translation: CAWTRLRNSPLHF.

The rearrangement links TRBV4-3 to TRBJ1-6, with D possibly matching TRBD1 (6 bases). Germline lookup yields CDR1 LGHNA and CDR2 YSLEER. This CDR3 comprises 17 residues. V was pared by 1 base and J by 0 bases, with 10 bases between. In nucleotides, the CDR3 is TGCGCCAGCAGCCAAGCGATGGACAGCTCCTATAATTCACCCCTCCACTTT. This gives the protein CASSQAMDSSYNSPLHF.

In the case of this clone: Other DNA variants within this sample encode the same CDR3. The gene calls are TRBV18 and TRBJ1-1; no clear D gene. V was cut by 6 bases and J by 1 base, with 3 bases left in between. Germline V gene data show CDR1 as KGHSH and CDR2 as LQKENI. The CDR3 is 11 amino acids. CDR3 region: CASSPNTEAFF. CDR3 coding DNA: TGTGCCAGCTCGCCGAACACTGAAGCTTTCTTT.

This rearrangement joins TRBV5-1 to TRBJ1-1, with unresolved D. CDR1 SGHRS and CDR2 YFSETQ come from the germline V gene. Trimming removed 2 bases at V and 0 bases at J, with 14 bases between. This CDR3 contains 16 residues. As DNA, the CDR3 is TGCGCCAGCAGCTTCGGCAGGACCTCCCTGAACACTGAAGCTTTCTTT. Its protein is CASSFGRTSLNTEAFF.

On this clone: This sample also contains other DNA sequences that code for the same CDR3. The genes are TRBV5-6 and TRBJ2-7, with D possibly matching TRBD2 (5 bases). The CDR3 length is 15 residues. The V end was cut by 0 bases, the J end by 0 bases, with 10 bases between. CDR1 and CDR2 from the germline V gene are SGHDT and YYEEEE. The CDR3 DNA is TGTGCCAGCAGCTTGGAACCGGGGAACTCCTACGAGCAGTACTTC. This gives the protein CASSLEPGNSYEQYF.

This clone was observed once. This rearrangement joins TRBV11-2 to TRBJ2-7; the match to TRBD1 covers 8 bases. The CDR3 totals 14 residues. The V gene end was trimmed by 5 bases and the J gene end by 5 bases; junction bases not matched to a gene: 8. Per the germline V gene, CDR1 is SGHAT and CDR2 is FQNNGV. The CDR3, as DNA: TGTGCCAGCAGCCCAAGACAGGGGATCCACGAGCAGTACTTC. Amino acids: CASSPRQGIHEQYF.

This chain uses TRBV28 with TRBJ1-4, with 8 bases lining up with TRBD1. This CDR3 has 15 residues. The V segment lost 6 bases and the J segment 8 bases; nucleotides outside the gene matches: 11. The germline V gene has CDR1 MDHEN and CDR2 SYDVKM. The DNA for the CDR3 is TGTGCCAGCAGCCTTCTCGGACAGGGAGGGGAAAAACTGTTTTTT. Encoded protein: CASSLLGQGGEKLFF.

The gene calls are TRBV14 and TRBJ1-2; D gene uncertain. V was cut by 3 bases and J by 0 bases, with 8 bases left in between. CDR3 length: 14 residues. In germline, CDR1 is SGHDN, CDR2 FVKESK. In nucleotides, the CDR3 is TGTGCCAGCAGCCAGGCCGGGCCTAACTATGGCTACACCTTC. It encodes CASSQAGPNYGYTF.